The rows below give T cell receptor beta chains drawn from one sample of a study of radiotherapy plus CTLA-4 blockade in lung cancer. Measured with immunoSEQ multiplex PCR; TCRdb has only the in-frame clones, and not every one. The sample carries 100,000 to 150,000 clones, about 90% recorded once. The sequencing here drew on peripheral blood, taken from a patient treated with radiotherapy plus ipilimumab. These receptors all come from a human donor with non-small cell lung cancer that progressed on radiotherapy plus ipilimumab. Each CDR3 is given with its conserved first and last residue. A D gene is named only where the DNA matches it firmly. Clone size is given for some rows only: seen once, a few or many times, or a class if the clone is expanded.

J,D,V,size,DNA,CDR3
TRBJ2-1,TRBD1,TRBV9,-,TGTGCCAGCAGCGTCGGCAGGGGGCCCCACAATGAGCAGTTCTTC,CASSVGRGPHNEQFF
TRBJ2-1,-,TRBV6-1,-,TGTGCCAGCAGTGACTTGGGACTCTTCCCCATCTACAATGAGCAGTTCTTC,CASSDLGLFPIYNEQFF
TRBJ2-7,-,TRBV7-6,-,TGTGCCAGCAGCTTATCGAGGGGGTACGAGCAGTACTTC,CASSLSRGYEQYF
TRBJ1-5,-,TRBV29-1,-,TGCAGCGTTGGGGGAATTAATCAGCCCCAGCATTTT,CSVGGINQPQHF
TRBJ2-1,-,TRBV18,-,TGTGCCAGCTCACCGACTAACTCCTACAATGAGCAGTTCTTC,CASSPTNSYNEQFF
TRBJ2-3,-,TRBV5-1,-,TGCGCCAGCAGGGTGGCTAGCGTATTCACAGATACGCAGTATTTT,CASRVASVFTDTQYF
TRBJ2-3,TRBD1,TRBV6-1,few,TGTGCCAGCAGTGAAGTGGGGACAGGGGACCGTGATACGCAGTATTTT,CASSEVGTGDRDTQYF
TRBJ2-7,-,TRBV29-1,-,TGCAGCGTTGAAGGCCAAGCCCCCGAGCAGTACTTC,CSVEGQAPEQYF
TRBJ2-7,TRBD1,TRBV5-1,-,TGCGCCAGCAGCTTGGAGCGGACAGGGCGCTACGAGCAGTACTTC,CASSLERTGRYEQYF
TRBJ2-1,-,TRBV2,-,TGTGCCAGCAGCCCGAACGTTACCTACAATGAGCAGTTCTTC,CASSPNVTYNEQFF
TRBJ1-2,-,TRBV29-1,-,TGCAGCGCAGGGGAATATGGCTACACCTTC,CSAGEYGYTF
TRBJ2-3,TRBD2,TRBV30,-,TGTGCCTGCCTGGGGAGGGCCGTGGATACGCAGTATTTT,CACLGRAVDTQYF
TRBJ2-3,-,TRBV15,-,TGTGCCACCAGCAGAGGAAGTACAGGAGGCACAGATACGCAGTATTTT,CATSRGSTGGTDTQYF